This T cell receptor (beta chain) was documented in a study of shared clonotypes between healthy human individuals. Terminally differentiated effector memory CD45RA+ cells were excluded by CCR7 positive selection of CD45RO-negative cells. CDR1 is SGHRS, CDR2 YFSETQ, per germline. The CDR3 contains 16 residues. Trimming took off 2 bases at V and 0 bases at J, with 15 bases between the two ends. With respect to this clone: Its antigen is unknown.

Study-wide points: Read depth was anticipated to influence clonotype sharing among donors.

Only in-frame clones appear in the TCRdb table, and some are missing; sequencing was by immunoSEQ multiplex PCR. The data hold hundreds of thousands of clones, with nearly 97% observed a single time. V gene TRBV5-1 combines with J gene TRBJ2-7; D possibly matches TRBD1 or TRBD2 (5 bases each). Specimen: naive CD8+ T cells sorted from blood. The sequence derives from a woman in her twenties or thirties in good health. The CDR3 DNA reads TGCGCCAGCAGCTTCGGAACGGGGCCGACCTCCTACGAGCAGTACTTC. Translated: CASSFGTGPTSYEQYF. Complete variable domain (other parts from reference TRBV5-1 and TRBJ2-7): KAGVTQTPRYLIKTRGQQVTLSCSPISGHRSVSWYQQTPGQGLQFLFEYFSETQRNKGNFPGRFSGRQFSNSRSEMNVSTLELGDSALYLCASSFGTGPTSYEQYFGPGTRLTVT.